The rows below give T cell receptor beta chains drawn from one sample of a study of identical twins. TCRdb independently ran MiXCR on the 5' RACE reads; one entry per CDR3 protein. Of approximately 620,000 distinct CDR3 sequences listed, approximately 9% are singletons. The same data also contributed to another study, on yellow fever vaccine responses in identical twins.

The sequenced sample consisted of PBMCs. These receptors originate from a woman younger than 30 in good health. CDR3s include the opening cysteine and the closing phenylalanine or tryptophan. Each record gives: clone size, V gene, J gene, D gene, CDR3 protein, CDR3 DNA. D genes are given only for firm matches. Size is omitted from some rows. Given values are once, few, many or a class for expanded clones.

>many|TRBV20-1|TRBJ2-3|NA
CSARITDTQYF
TGCAGTGCTAGAATTACAGATACGCAGTATTTT
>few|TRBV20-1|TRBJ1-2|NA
CSARSRQLTEGGYTF
TGCAGTGCTAGATCTAGACAGCTCACTGAGGGGGGCTACACCTTC
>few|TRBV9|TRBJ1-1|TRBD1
CASSVSGQLNTEAFF
TGTGCCAGCAGCGTGTCGGGACAGCTGAACACTGAAGCTTTCTTT
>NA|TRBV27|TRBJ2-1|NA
CASSSALYNEQFF
TGTGCCAGCTCCTCGGCGCTTTACAATGAGCAGTTCTTC
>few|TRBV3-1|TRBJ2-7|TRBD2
CASSQGLAGDIYEQYF
TGTGCCAGCAGCCAAGGGCTAGCGGGGGATATCTACGAGCAGTACTTC
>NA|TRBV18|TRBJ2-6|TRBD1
CAGTGQGLSGANVLTF
TGTGCCGGCACGGGACAGGGCCTCTCTGGGGCCAACGTCCTGACTTTC
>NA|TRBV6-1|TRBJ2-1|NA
CASSEIDSYNEQFF
TGTGCCAGCAGTGAGATCGACTCCTACAATGAGCAGTTCTTC
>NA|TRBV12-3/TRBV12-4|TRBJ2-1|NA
CASSSTGGEYNEQFF
TGTGCCAGCAGTTCCACAGGGGGGGAATACAATGAGCAGTTCTTC
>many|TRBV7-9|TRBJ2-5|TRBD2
CASSLRMSGEGRETQYF
TGTGCCAGCAGCTTACGCATGAGCGGGGAGGGACGGGAGACCCAGTACTTC
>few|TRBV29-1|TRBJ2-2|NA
CSVEQDAGELFF
TGCAGCGTTGAACAGGACGCCGGGGAGCTGTTTTTT
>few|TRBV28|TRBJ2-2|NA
CASSPPEGVKNTGELFF
TGTGCCAGCAGTCCGCCTGAGGGGGTTAAGAACACCGGGGAGCTGTTTTTT